The text below deals with one T cell receptor beta chain. Antigen unknown. This record belongs to a study of CD8 T cells in ankylosing spondylitis. Whole-study findings and limits: A TCR beta motif of about eight highly homologous variants seemed to mark ankylosing spondylitis blood. In synovial fluid and blood from reactive arthritis, some motif variants were previously reported. Significant enrichment of disease-linked clones was reported in matched ankylosing spondylitis synovial fluid. The disease-linked clones had a CD8+ phenotype and low blood frequencies.

Molecular-barcoded quantitative 5'-RACE produced these TCR beta libraries. TCRdb reanalysed the 5' RACE reads using MiXCR and keeps one entry per CDR3 protein. The sample yields about 840,000 distinct CDR3 sequences, about 10% seen once. Trimming shortened V by 7 bases and J by 4 bases, and 13 bases separated the two germline ends. The CDR3 contains 13 residues. Germline CDR1 reads MNHNS; CDR2 reads SASEGT. Sequences were obtained from blood, either unsorted or a sorted T cell fraction (not recorded which). The chain uses TRBV6-1 and TRBJ2-5, with D possibly matching TRBD2 (6 bases). The clonotype was recovered from a male donor with ankylosing spondylitis. CDR3 in amino acids: CASNPRDGETQYF. Written as DNA, the CDR3 is TGTGCCAGCAACCCGCGGGACGGAGAGACCCAGTACTTC.